Shown below are 18 T cell receptor beta chains from a single sample sequenced in a study of CD8 T cells in ankylosing spondylitis. The study, taken as a whole, reports: Typical of ankylosing spondylitis blood, it appeared, was a TCR beta motif of seven to nine highly homologous variants.

TCRdb re-called the 5' RACE reads through MiXCR, storing one row per CDR3 protein. The sample has approximately 500,000 distinct CDR3 sequences; 12% are singletons. Their antigens remain unidentified. The sequenced material came from blood, either unsorted or a sorted T cell fraction (not recorded which). The receptors derive from a male donor with ankylosing spondylitis.

The V call is TRBV12-3 or TRBV12-4, the J call TRBJ2-7; D perhaps matches TRBD1 (6 bases). The CDR3 spans 14 residues. Trimming stripped 1 base from V and 2 bases from J, with 9 bases between. In DNA, the CDR3 is TGTGCCAGCAGTTTAGGGGGGCCCGCCTACGAGCAGTACGTC. Its translation is CASSLGGPAYEQYV.

This clonotype was picked up a small number of times. The chain carries TRBV14 and TRBJ2-1, with 8 bases identical to TRBD2. The CDR3 runs 18 residues. The germline CDR1 and CDR2 sequences are SGHDN and FVKESK. V lost 2 bases, J lost 0 bases, and 9 bases stayed unmatched. CDR3 in DNA: TGTGCCAGCAGCCAACGGATAGGGGGGACTAGCTCCTACAATGAGCAGTTCTTC. It is translated as CASSQRIGGTSSYNEQFF.

This clonotype was seen a handful of times. V is TRBV11-2 and J is TRBJ2-5; D is unclear. V was trimmed by 6 bases and J by 3 bases, leaving 8 bases between them. The CDR3 has 12 residues. Per the germline V gene, CDR1 is SGHAT and CDR2 is FQNNGV. The CDR3, as DNA: TGTGCCAGCAGTCAGATGGAAGAGACCCAGTACTTC. This translates into CASSQMEETQYF.

The sample holds many counts of this clonotype. The V and J genes are TRBV5-1 and TRBJ2-3; 7 positions agree with TRBD1. V was pared by 4 bases and J by 0 bases, with 2 bases of the junction left unmatched. The CDR3 is made up of 14 amino acids. The germline V gene has CDR1 SGHRS and CDR2 YFSETQ. CDR3 in amino acids: CASSRTGSTDTQYF. DNA of the CDR3: TGCGCCAGCAGCCGGACAGGAAGCACAGATACGCAGTATTTT.

The genes are TRBV7-8 and TRBJ1-5; TRBD1 might be the D (6 bases). The CDR3 is 16 residues long. The V gene lost 0 bases and the J gene lost 0 bases, with 9 bases spanning the gap. Germline CDR1 and CDR2: SGHVS and FQNEAQ. The CDR3 loop is CASSLAEQGSNQPQHF. The CDR3 bases are TGTGCCAGCAGCTTAGCGGAACAGGGTAGCAATCAGCCCCAGCATTTT.

This clonotype was observed at least ten times. This chain links TRBV19 with TRBJ2-1; 13 bases map to TRBD2. Trimming removed 11 bases from V and 7 bases from J; junction bases left unmatched: 8. The CDR3 length is 14 residues. Per the germline V gene, CDR1 is LNHDA and CDR2 is SQIVND (reference sequence). Here the CDR3 DNA reads TGTGCCGGCCGGACTAGCGGGAGTGGAAATGAGCAGTTCTTC. It codes for CAGRTSGSGNEQFF.

The chain links TRBV19 to TRBJ2-7; D is undetermined. V dropped 9 bases and J dropped 5 bases, with 20 bases sitting between them. The CDR3 sequence is 14 residues long. Germline V gives CDR1 LNHDA, CDR2 SQIVND (reference sequence). The DNA for the CDR3 is TGTGCCAGCCAAGGCAGTGGCCGCCGCCACGAGCAGTACTTC. Residues: CASQGSGRRHEQYF.

This clonotype was detected a few times. The V gene is TRBV3-1, the J gene TRBJ2-5; tentative D call: TRBD2 (5 bases). Looked up from germline, CDR1 is LGHDT and CDR2 is YNNKEL (reference sequence). The ends were cut back, 1 base at V and 4 bases at J, with 10 bases in the middle. CDR3 length: 14 amino acids. The CDR3 here is CASSQAHRGETQYF. The CDR3 DNA sequence: TGTGCCAGCAGCCAAGCCCATCGGGGAGAGACCCAGTACTTC.

The chain couples TRBV5-4 to TRBJ1-2; TRBD1 might be the D (6 bases). Trimming removed 2 bases at V and 8 bases at J, with 13 bases between. This CDR3 contains 13 residues. CDR1 is SGHNT, CDR2 YYREEE, per germline (reference sequence). In nucleotides, the CDR3 is TGTGCCAGCAGCTTTTGGGGGGCTGGCGGCTACACCTTC. Translating it yields CASSFWGAGGYTF.

This sequence joins TRBV3-1 and TRBJ1-1, with D perhaps TRBD1 (5 bases). CDR1 is LGHDT, CDR2 YNNKEL, per germline (reference sequence). Trimming stripped 0 bases from V and 5 bases from J, with 13 bases between. The CDR3 runs to 15 residues. CDR3 in amino acids: CASSQDPRGRTEAFF. For the CDR3, the DNA is TGTGCCAGCAGCCAAGATCCAAGGGGAAGGACTGAAGCTTTCTTT.

This clonotype was found a few times. The V and J genes are TRBV27 and TRBJ2-6, with 8 bases aligning to TRBD1. This CDR3 comprises 18 residues. V lost 3 bases to trimming and J lost 0 bases; unmatched junction nucleotides: 7. CDR1 is MNHEY, CDR2 SMNVEV, per germline (reference sequence). The CDR3 DNA is TGTGCCAGCAGTTTTGGCAGGGGGCCGAGCTCTGGGGCCAACGTCCTGACTTTC. Protein sequence: CASSFGRGPSSGANVLTF. Variable domain in full (rest from reference TRBV27 and TRBJ2-6): EAQVTQNPRYLITVTGKKLTVTCSQNMNHEYMSWYRQDPGLGLRQIYYSMNVEVTDKGDVPEGYKVSRKEKRNFPLILESPSPNQTSLYFCASSFGRGPSSGANVLTFGAGSRLTVL.

This clonotype was counted many times. The chain combines TRBV10-3 with TRBJ2-7, with D possibly being TRBD2 (6 bases). Germline-derived CDR1 and CDR2 are ENHRY and SYGVKD. This CDR3 region has 16 residues. V was shortened by 0 bases and J by 4 bases, with 16 bases between the two germline ends. CDR3 nucleotides: TGTGCCATCAGTGAGTCGGGGGGTGGACGTCGGTACGAGCAGTACTTC. Its translation: CAISESGGGRRYEQYF.

This clonotype was recorded a few times. This chain uses TRBV9 with TRBJ2-3; the D gene is possibly TRBD2 (5 bases). The V gene's germline CDR1 is SGDLS and CDR2 YYNGEE. V dropped 0 bases and J dropped 4 bases, with 15 bases sitting between them. The CDR3 length is 16 residues. The CDR3 nucleotides read TGTGCCAGCAGCGTAGGCGGAGCGGATCTTCCAGATACGCAGTATTTT. This codes for CASSVGGADLPDTQYF.

The rearrangement uses TRBV9 and TRBJ1-5; maybe TRBD1 (5 bases). This CDR3 spans 15 amino acids. Germline loops: CDR1 SGDLS, CDR2 YYNGEE. V was cut by 0 bases and J by 5 bases, with 12 bases left in between. The CDR3 reads CASSVGIGGHQPQHF. The CDR3 region has the DNA TGTGCCAGCAGCGTAGGCATCGGGGGTCATCAGCCCCAGCATTTT.

The V gene is TRBV20-1, the J gene TRBJ2-3; D is perhaps TRBD1 (6 bases). This CDR3 has 11 residues. V dropped 4 bases and J dropped 6 bases, with 8 bases sitting between them. Per germline, CDR1 DFQATT and CDR2 SNEGSKA (reference sequence). DNA of the CDR3: TGCAGTGCTACTACAGGGGATACGCAGTATTTT. Protein: CSATTGDTQYF.

This clonotype occurred a few times. The chain links TRBV5-5 to TRBJ2-2, with TRBD1 matching 7 bases. J gave up 6 bases and V 4 bases, and 9 bases lay outside the gene matches. CDR1 and CDR2 from the germline V gene are SGHKS and YYEKEE (reference sequence). The CDR3 runs 15 residues. Written as DNA, the CDR3 is TGTGCCAGCAGCCGAACAGGGGCGGCACCCGGGGAGCTGTTTTTT. Residues: CASSRTGAAPGELFF.

CDR3: CATSDADRDSYNEQFF. CDR3 DNA: TGTGCCACCAGTGATGCGGACAGGGACTCCTACAATGAGCAGTTCTTC. The rearrangement uses TRBV24-1 and TRBJ2-1; TRBD1 agrees at 8 bases. This CDR3 has 16 residues. With 3 bases clipped from V and 0 bases from J, the junction kept 3 bases outside the gene matches. Germline V gene data show CDR1 as KGHDR and CDR2 as SFDVKD.

This clonotype was seen only a few times. The chain carries TRBV5-5 and TRBJ2-2; TRBD2 is a possible D gene (5 bases). The CDR3 is made up of 16 amino acids. CDR1 and CDR2 (germline): SGHKS, YYEKEE (reference sequence). With 1 base removed from V and 1 base from J, the gap between germline ends came to 11 bases. The CDR3 protein is CASSLRVALNTGELFF. The CDR3 DNA is TGTGCCAGCAGCTTGAGGGTAGCGCTGAACACCGGGGAGCTGTTTTTT.